The 29 T cell receptor beta chains given below trace back to one sample, sequenced in a study of T cells in Graves' hyperthyroidism and ophthalmopathy. From RNA transcripts, TCR beta CDR3 regions were amplified. When the TCR CDR3 underwent first-round RT-PCR, the HTBI primer set was used. TCRdb reanalysed the multiplex PCR reads using MiXCR and keeps one entry per CDR3 protein. The table has some 560,000 distinct CDR3 sequences, approximately 15% seen once; the top ten hold approximately 15%. Specimen: blood. Receptors were obtained from a woman aged 40 to 49 with Graves' hyperthyroidism.

This clonotype was detected ten times or more. The chain carries TRBV5-1 and TRBJ1-2; TRBD1 matches at 9 bases. The CDR3 has 13 amino acids. With V trimmed by 7 bases and J by 6 bases, 7 bases remained unmatched. CDR1 and CDR2 from the germline V gene are SGHRS and YFSETQ. For the CDR3, the DNA is TGCGCCAGCTGGGGACAGGGAGATCATGGCTACACCTTC. Translated, it gives CASWGQGDHGYTF.

The chain combines TRBV20-1 with TRBJ1-5, with D perhaps matching TRBD1 (6 bases). V lost 1 base, J lost 0 bases, and 10 bases lay in between. CDR3 length: 15 residues. CDR1 DFQATT and CDR2 SNEGSKA come from the germline V gene (reference sequence). CDR3 nucleotides: TGCAGTGCTAGAGGGGAAGGGGGTAGCAATCAGCCCCAGCATTTT. Its translation is CSARGEGGSNQPQHF.

This clonotype was counted at least ten times. The V and J genes are TRBV15 and TRBJ2-2; 8 bases match TRBD2. Germline lookup yields CDR1 LNHNV and CDR2 YYDKDF (reference sequence). The J segment lost 0 bases and the V segment lost 5 bases, leaving 2 bases of the junction unmatched. CDR3 length: 15 amino acids. The CDR3, as DNA: TGTGCCACCAGCCGGGGACTAGCGAACACCGGGGAGCTGTTTTTT. Protein: CATSRGLANTGELFF.

Only a few counts were recorded for this clonotype. The rearrangement joins TRBV20-1 to TRBJ2-3; TRBD2 agrees at 15 bases. Trimming took 6 bases from V and 0 from J; bases not matched to a gene: 7. The CDR3 consists of 17 residues. CDR1 and CDR2 from the germline V gene are DFQATT and SNEGSKA (reference sequence). The CDR3 DNA sequence: TGCAGTGCCCTAGGGACTAGCGGGAGGACTAGCACAGATACGCAGTATTTT. This gives the protein CSALGTSGRTSTDTQYF.

This clonotype came up a few times. CDR3 nucleotides: TGTGCCAGCAGCGCAGCCCTCTCTGGGGCCAACGTCCTGACTTTC. It codes for CASSAALSGANVLTF. The V and J genes are TRBV6-1 and TRBJ2-6; D uncertain. Germline V lookup: CDR1 MNHNS, CDR2 SASEGT. The CDR3 spans 15 residues. V was trimmed by 6 bases and J by 0 bases, leaving 9 bases between them.

In this sample, this clonotype turned up a few times. The rearrangement joins TRBV7-9 to TRBJ2-1, with 7 bases lining up with TRBD2. Germline V gene lookup returns CDR1 SEHNR and CDR2 FQNEAQ (reference sequence). CDR3 size: 17 residues. After removal of 0 bases from V and 4 bases from J, the junction contained 9 bases not matched to a gene. The CDR3 nucleotides read TGTGCCAGCAGCTTAGCCCTGACTAGCAGGGAGTACAATGAGCAGTTCTTC. Its protein product is CASSLALTSREYNEQFF. The variable domain in full, with the rest retrieved from reference TRBV7-9 and TRBJ2-1, is DTGVSQNPRHKITKRGQNVTFRCDPISEHNRLYWYRQTLGQGPEFLTYFQNEAQLEKSRLLSDRFSAERPKGSFSTLEIQRTEQGDSAMYLCASSLALTSREYNEQFFGPGTRLTVL.

This chain joins TRBV5-1 and TRBJ2-5; 9 nucleotides align to TRBD1. Trimming took 4 bases from V and 2 from J; bases not matched to a gene: 12. CDR3 length equals 17 residues. The germline V gene has CDR1 SGHRS and CDR2 YFSETQ. The CDR3 DNA reads TGCGCCAGCAGCACGACGGGACAGGGATGGGTACAAGAGACCCAGTACTTC. Protein product: CASSTTGQGWVQETQYF.

The J gene is TRBJ1-6, the V gene TRBV2; D unresolved. The V gene's germline CDR1 is SNHLY and CDR2 FYNNEI. With 11 bases removed from V and 3 bases from J, the gap between germline ends came to 20 bases. CDR3 size: 16 residues. The CDR3 loop reads CAGIREGSVYNSPLHF. CDR3 DNA: TGTGCCGGCATCAGAGAAGGCAGCGTCTATAATTCACCCCTCCACTTT.

At least ten counts were recorded for this clonotype. J is TRBJ2-1 and V is TRBV14; TRBD1 matches at 7 bases. CDR1 SGHDN and CDR2 FVKESK come from the germline V gene. There are 15 residues in the CDR3. V dropped 0 bases and J dropped 8; count of bases not matched to a gene: 7. The DNA of the CDR3 is TGTGCCAGCAGCCAAGAGATAGGGGGCGGCGATGAGCAGTTCTTC. Protein: CASSQEIGGGDEQFF.

In regard to this clonotype: Possible read error: a much larger clone is one base away. The CDR3 loop is CASASAGARETRYF. The CDR3 DNA is TGTGCCAGCGCATCGGCGGGAGCGCGGGAGACCCGGTACTTC. V is TRBV2 and J is TRBJ2-5; 7 bases match TRBD2. The CDR3 contains 14 residues. Looked up from germline, CDR1 is SNHLY and CDR2 is FYNNEI.

The table lists this clonotype with many counts. This chain connects TRBV27 to TRBJ2-7; D perhaps matches TRBD1 (6 bases). Per germline, CDR1 MNHEY and CDR2 SMNVEV (reference sequence). The CDR3 is made up of 17 amino acids. V was shortened by 5 bases and J by 3 bases, with 23 bases between the two germline ends. DNA of the CDR3: TGTGCCAGCAGTCCACCTACGATACAGGGACCAAACTACGAGCAGTACTTC. As protein: CASSPPTIQGPNYEQYF.

This clonotype was counted ten times or more. The V gene is TRBV2, the J gene TRBJ2-1; D is ambiguous. V was shortened by 3 bases and J by 2 bases, with 11 bases between the two germline ends. The V gene's germline CDR1 is SNHLY and CDR2 FYNNEI. The CDR3 has 15 residues. CDR3 sequence reads: CASSETMGTYNEQFF. The CDR3 coding sequence is TGTGCCAGCAGTGAGACGATGGGTACCTACAATGAGCAGTTCTTC.

This clonotype was detected only a few times. An end of the junction differs from the germline gene, which may be a read error. The chain employs TRBV13 and TRBJ2-7; 7 bases match TRBD2. The CDR3 runs 20 residues. The V gene's germline CDR1 is PRHDT and CDR2 FYEKMQ (reference sequence). In DNA form, the CDR3 reads TGTGCCAGCAGCTTATACGGGGATCGGAGTAGCGGGTATCGGTGGGACGAGCGGTACTTC. The encoded protein is CASSLYGDRSSGYRWDERYF.

This clonotype was seen repeatedly, ten times or more. This chain connects TRBV5-1 to TRBJ2-4; 10 bases are a match to TRBD2. Germline CDR1 and CDR2: SGHRS and YFSETQ. The CDR3 totals 18 residues. Losses at the gene ends were 0 bases for V and 8 bases for J; bases not matched to a gene: 14. The CDR3 here is CASSLALAGGTISDIQYF. The CDR3 DNA reads TGCGCCAGCAGCTTGGCATTAGCGGGAGGTACAATATCAGACATTCAGTACTTC.

J is TRBJ1-4 and V is TRBV19; D unresolved. This CDR3 spans 13 amino acids. Looked up from germline, CDR1 is LNHDA and CDR2 is SQIVND (reference sequence). The V gene lost 9 bases and the J gene lost 4 bases, with 12 bases spanning the gap. The CDR3 protein is CARPRNHNEKLFF. Here the CDR3 DNA reads TGTGCCAGGCCGCGTAACCATAATGAAAAACTGTTTTTT.

Many counts were recorded for this clonotype. This chain links TRBV28 with TRBJ2-7; D assignment may be TRBD1 or TRBD2 (7 bases each). The CDR3 is 12 amino acids. Per germline, CDR1 MDHEN and CDR2 SYDVKM. V gave up 5 bases and J gave up 6 bases, with 11 bases separating them. CDR3 protein: CASSPRGGEQYF. The CDR3 DNA is TGTGCCAGCAGTCCCAGGGGGGGCGAGCAGTACTTC.

This clonotype was seen a few times. V usage is TRBV29-1 and J usage is TRBJ2-1, with 8 nucleotides matching TRBD2. CDR1 and CDR2 from the germline V gene are SQVTM and ANQGSEA. This CDR3 region has 16 residues. V was pared by 1 base and J by 1 base, with 6 bases of the junction left unmatched. CDR3 in amino acids: CSVEGPAGASYNEQFF. CDR3 coding DNA: TGCAGCGTTGAAGGACCAGCGGGAGCGTCCTACAATGAGCAGTTCTTC.

This clonotype was seen ten or more times. The chain carries TRBV7-8 and TRBJ2-7; D may be TRBD1 (6 bases). Trimming removed 1 base at V and 5 bases at J, with 12 bases between. Germline V CDR1 and CDR2: SGHVS, FQNEAQ. CDR3 length: 14 residues. The CDR3 spells CASSLESGADEQYF. In DNA, the CDR3 is TGTGCCAGCAGCTTAGAATCAGGGGCCGACGAGCAGTACTTC.

There are a few counts of this clonotype. The J gene is TRBJ1-3, the V gene TRBV7-9; 7 positions match TRBD1. This CDR3 is 18 amino acids long. Germline values: CDR1 SEHNR, CDR2 FQNEAQ (reference sequence). J gave up 0 bases and V 3 bases, and 11 bases lay outside the gene matches. In DNA, the CDR3 is TGTGCCAGCAGCTTGAGGGGGGGGACAGCCCTCTCTGGAAACACCATATATTTT. Its protein is CASSLRGGTALSGNTIYF.

This clonotype occurred many times. The genes are TRBV3-1 and TRBJ2-1; 8 nucleotides match TRBD2. This CDR3 has 15 amino acids. Germline trimming cut 3 bases from V and 3 bases from J; bases unmatched to any gene: 4. Germline loops: CDR1 LGHDT, CDR2 YNNKEL (reference sequence). The chain's CDR3 is CASSHGSGDYNEQFF. The CDR3 DNA reads TGTGCCAGCAGCCATGGTAGCGGGGACTACAATGAGCAGTTCTTC.

This clonotype was counted only a few times. This chain links TRBV19 with TRBJ1-5; 8 bases match TRBD1. Germline lookup yields CDR1 LNHDA and CDR2 SQIVND (reference sequence). The CDR3 contains 16 residues. Germline trimming cut 6 bases from V and 0 bases from J; bases unmatched to any gene: 7. The CDR3 DNA reads TGTGCCAGTAGCAGTCCAGGGGGCGGTAGCAATCAGCCCCAGCATTTT. Translated, it gives CASSSPGGGSNQPQHF.

There are a few counts of this clonotype. This chain connects TRBV5-6 to TRBJ2-1, with TRBD2 identical over 7 bases. V was clipped by 7 bases and J by 3 bases; unmatched bases: 7. Per the germline V gene, CDR1 is SGHDT and CDR2 is YYEEEE. The CDR3 has 14 amino acids. The CDR3 region is CASQRDQLYNEQFF. CDR3 bases: TGTGCCAGCCAGCGGGACCAACTCTACAATGAGCAGTTCTTC.

A few counts support this clonotype. The chain couples TRBV6-1 to TRBJ1-5; D gene unclear. The V gene lost 2 bases and the J gene lost 6 bases, with 23 bases spanning the gap. The CDR3 loop spans 18 amino acids. Germline CDR1 MNHNS, CDR2 SASEGT. In DNA, the CDR3 is TGTGCCAGCAGTGAAATCCCAGCTGGCGCTGGGTGGCCTCAGCCCCAGCATTTT. This gives the protein CASSEIPAGAGWPQPQHF.

CDR3 sequence (DNA): TGTGCCAGCAGTAGGGAGCCCGAGGGAACCTACGAGCAGTACTTC. This encodes CASSREPEGTYEQYF. The rearrangement joins TRBV27 to TRBJ2-7; a weak D match, TRBD2 (5 bases). The CDR3 loop spans 15 amino acids. The ends were cut back, 5 bases at V and 2 bases at J, with 16 bases in the middle. The germline gives CDR1 MNHEY, CDR2 SMNVEV (reference sequence).

In its sample, this clonotype was seen a few times. V and J are TRBV20-1 and TRBJ1-6; D is unresolved. The CDR3 has 16 amino acids. V was cut by 2 bases and J by 0 bases, with 11 bases left in between. The V gene's germline CDR1 is DFQATT and CDR2 SNEGSKA (reference sequence). CDR3 amino acids: CSARRSGSSYNSPLHF. The DNA for the CDR3 is TGCAGTGCTAGAAGGTCGGGGAGCTCCTATAATTCACCCCTCCACTTT.

The table lists this clonotype with many counts. The chain employs TRBV28 and TRBJ2-1; 12 bases are a match to TRBD1. The V segment lost 10 bases and the J segment 6 bases; nucleotides outside the gene matches: 7. CDR1 and CDR2 from the germline V gene are MDHEN and SYDVKM. The CDR3 spans 14 residues. CDR3 protein: CATTGQGATNEQFF. Written as DNA, the CDR3 is TGTGCCACTACGGGACAGGGGGCAACCAATGAGCAGTTCTTC.

The chain carries TRBV4-1 and TRBJ2-1, with TRBD2 identical over 7 bases. With 0 bases clipped from V and 7 bases from J, the junction kept 6 bases outside the gene matches. There are 15 residues in the CDR3. Germline CDR1 and CDR2: MGHRA and YSYEKL. The CDR3: CASSQELRAGNEQFF. CDR3 nucleotide sequence: TGCGCCAGCAGCCAAGAGTTGCGAGCGGGAAATGAGCAGTTCTTC.

This chain uses TRBV3-1 with TRBJ2-1; D perhaps matches TRBD1 (5 bases). Trimming left V 5 bases short and J 6 bases short, with 14 bases between. Germline V gene sequence: CDR1 LGHDT, CDR2 YNNKEL (reference sequence). The CDR3 sequence is 14 residues long. The CDR3 reads CASSLVGASNEQFF. As DNA, the CDR3 is TGTGCCAGCAGCTTAGTTGGGGCTTCCAATGAGCAGTTCTTC.

This clonotype was recorded at least ten times. This rearrangement joins TRBV5-1 to TRBJ1-1; 8 bases agree with TRBD1. The CDR3 is 17 amino acids. V lost 3 bases, J lost 0 bases, and 10 bases stayed unmatched. Germline CDR1 SGHRS, CDR2 YFSETQ. CDR3 loop: CASSSRTGWEMNTEAFF. CDR3 DNA: TGCGCCAGCAGCTCCAGGACAGGGTGGGAGATGAACACTGAAGCTTTCTTT.